This TCR beta chain was observed in a study of T cell responses to AZD1222 COVID-19 vaccine. Findings and caveats of the study: Breadth and depth of Spike-specific TCRs rose after two AZD1222 doses. Most donors were white British and more were female, and clonal diversity was possibly underestimated. Close to half of spike-specific TCRs reportedly recognize unmutated variant regions.

As concerns this clone: What it recognizes is unknown.

Assay: immunoSEQ multiplex PCR; the TCRdb copy retains only in-frame clones and omits some. The sample includes about 130,000 clones, 80% to 90% of them seen just once. The sequence was obtained from an adult in good health. The sample in question was peripheral blood, obtained on day 0 of AZD1222 vaccination.

In nucleotides, the CDR3 is TGTGCCTGGAGGCGGCGGGTGGACACCGGGGAGCTGTTTTTT. Translating it yields CAWRRRVDTGELFF. The chain has TRBV30 and TRBJ2-2, with D tentatively TRBD2 (5 bases). Germline loops: CDR1 GTSNPN, CDR2 SVGIG (reference sequence). V was pared by 3 bases and J by 3 bases, with 11 bases between. CDR3 size: 14 residues.